This T cell receptor beta chain was profiled in a study of T cell changes during pregnancy in multiple sclerosis (dated by TCRdb to the late 2010s). Context from the whole study: The study examined how the T cell repertoire changed over the course of pregnancy in women with multiple sclerosis.

Receptor libraries were prepared by the immunoSEQ multiplex PCR assay. Sourced from immuneACCESS, this table was stored by TCRdb with only in-frame sequences that have V and J called. A share of the clones is absent; for the studies checked, an unresolved V gene accounts for under half, and the remainder has no known explanation. For this sample there are roughly 90,000 clones; about 91% appear just once. The ten largest clones add up to approximately 0.9% of the sample. The junction shows trimming of 3 bases on V and 1 base on J, and the gene matches do not reach 6 bases of it. Including the terminal cysteine and phenylalanine, the CDR3 comprises 16 residues. Only the CDR3 region is kept as DNA, spanning 48 bases read in frame from base 1. The germline V gene sets CDR1 to SGHTA and CDR2 to FQGNSA. About this clone itself: This receptor's antigen is unknown. The sample holds no much larger clone one base away, and base qualities are not on file.

This receptor was identified in a female donor with multiple sclerosis, enrolled in a pregnancy study. The sample was peripheral blood, taken before pregnancy. The chain couples TRBV7-2 to TRBJ2-3, with 8 bases aligning to TRBD2. CDR3 region: CASSFYGRAGTDTQYF. The DNA sequence is given as TGTGCCAGCAGCTTCTACGGGAGGGCGGGCACAGATACGCAGTATTTT.